These 26 T cell receptor beta chains originate from one sample sequenced in a study of OX40 agonist ivuxolimab in advanced cancers. The library was made by the immunoSEQ multiplex PCR assay. In its TCRdb copy, this immuneACCESS table keeps in-frame sequences only and misses some clones. Where compared with another copy, unresolved V genes explain less than half of these, and the others have no known cause. The sample table contains tens of thousands of clones; only one count was recorded for approximately 81% of them. Roughly 4.9% of the sample comes from the top ten. The sequencing here drew on CD4+ or CD8+ T cells sorted from blood, taken in a trial of the OX40 agonist ivuxolimab. These receptors came from an adult with an advanced solid tumor such as melanoma, head and neck, liver or kidney cancer.

The chain uses TRBV2 and TRBJ1-1; 11 nucleotides agree with TRBD1. The CDR3 sequence is 14 residues long. V lost 4 bases to trimming and J lost 3 bases; unmatched junction nucleotides: 1. Germline V lookup: CDR1 SNHLY, CDR2 FYNNEI. The CDR3 DNA reads as TGTGCCAGCAGTGGGGACAGGGGGTACACTGAAGCTTTCTTT. Translating gives CASSGDRGYTEAFF.

This clone was found a few times. The chain uses TRBV11-3 and TRBJ2-3; D possibly corresponds to TRBD1 (5 bases). Germline V gene data show CDR1 as SGHNT and CDR2 as YENEEA. The length of the CDR3 is 15 residues. The V and J ends lost 3 bases and 2 bases respectively, with 12 bases between them. In nucleotides, the CDR3 is TGTGCCAGCAGCTTCGACAGCCCTATCACAGATACGCAGTATTTT. Translation gives CASSFDSPITDTQYF.

The chain carries TRBV27 and TRBJ1-4, with 9 bases identical to TRBD1. The V and J ends lost 2 bases and 7 bases, in that order; junction bases with no gene match: 5. Germline CDR1 and CDR2: MNHEY and SMNVEV (reference sequence). This CDR3 comprises 15 residues. CDR3 nucleotides: TGTGCCAGCAGTTTACGGACAGGGGCAGGTGAAAAACTGTTTTTT. It encodes CASSLRTGAGEKLFF.

The chain couples TRBV28 to TRBJ1-2; D is perhaps TRBD1 (6 bases). V shed 4 bases and J shed 4 bases, with 16 bases lying between them. Germline loops: CDR1 MDHEN, CDR2 SYDVKM. The CDR3 loop spans 15 amino acids. CDR3 residues: CASSWAGGRFYGYTF. The CDR3 nucleotides read TGTGCCAGCAGTTGGGCCGGGGGGCGCTTCTATGGCTACACCTTC.

This chain joins TRBV29-1 and TRBJ1-2; TRBD1 aligns across 8 bases. Germline trimming cut 6 bases from V and 3 bases from J; bases unmatched to any gene: 12. This CDR3 has 15 residues. Germline V CDR1 and CDR2: SQVTM, ANQGSEA. CDR3 amino acids: CSVASGQGFDYGYTF. The CDR3 nucleotides are TGCAGCGTGGCGAGCGGACAGGGATTCGACTATGGCTACACCTTC.

The CDR3 nucleotides are TGTGCCACCAGCAGAAGGCAGGCAACAATGAACACTGAAGCTTTCTTT. Protein: CATSRRQATMNTEAFF. The rearrangement joins TRBV15 to TRBJ1-1; D remains unclear. Trimming cost V 2 bases and J 0 bases, with 13 bases left between them. This CDR3 contains 16 residues. Germline CDR1 reads LNHNV; CDR2 reads YYDKDF (reference sequence). The complete variable domain, with remaining parts taken from reference TRBV15 and TRBJ1-1, reads DAMVIQNPRYQVTQFGKPVTLSCSQTLNHNVMYWYQQKSSQAPKLLFHYYDKDFNNEADTPDNFQSRRPNTSFCFLDIRSPGLGDTAMYLCATSRRQATMNTEAFFGQGTRLTVV.

This clone was picked up a small number of times. This chain uses TRBV18 with TRBJ1-6, with a tentative D call TRBD1 (6 bases). Trimming cost V 6 bases and J 9 bases, with 21 bases left between them. From germline, CDR1 is KGHSH and CDR2 LQKENI. The CDR3 has 16 residues. As DNA, the CDR3 is TGTGCCAGCTCCCCAAGGACGTCAGGGGACGGTTCACCCCTCCACTTT. Translation gives CASSPRTSGDGSPLHF.

The chain carries TRBV2 and TRBJ2-1, with D uncertain. V was trimmed by 2 bases and J by 7 bases, leaving 15 bases between them. Germline-derived CDR1 and CDR2 are SNHLY and FYNNEI. CDR3 length: 15 amino acids. The CDR3 reads CASSEQRPGVNEQFF. CDR3 bases: TGTGCCAGCAGTGAACAACGCCCAGGAGTGAATGAGCAGTTCTTC.

The chain employs TRBV7-9 and TRBJ2-7, with 11 bases aligning to TRBD1. The germline CDR1 and CDR2 sequences are SEHNR and FQNEAQ (reference sequence). There are 15 residues in the CDR3. After removal of 8 bases from V and 3 bases from J, the junction contained 9 bases not matched to a gene. The CDR3 reads CASGITGTGGYEQYF. For the CDR3, the DNA is TGTGCCAGCGGAATTACGGGGACAGGGGGCTACGAGCAGTACTTC.

This clone was counted many times. CDR3 coding DNA: TGCGCCAGCAGTGATACAGGGGGTTCGGCCGGGGAGCTGTTTTTT. Protein: CASSDTGGSAGELFF. The chain links TRBV10-1 to TRBJ2-2; 8 nucleotides match TRBD1. Germline V gene sequence: CDR1 WNHNN, CDR2 SYGVQD (reference sequence). This CDR3 contains 15 residues. With V trimmed by 3 bases and J by 6 bases, 6 bases remained unmatched.

The rearrangement links TRBV5-1 to TRBJ2-1, with a tentative D call TRBD2 (5 bases). CDR1 is SGHRS, CDR2 YFSETQ, per germline. V was clipped by 4 bases and J by 5 bases, with 10 bases between them. The CDR3 length is 13 residues. CDR3 sequence reads: CASSRTRDNEQFF. The CDR3 DNA follows: TGCGCCAGCAGCCGGACGCGGGACAATGAGCAGTTCTTC.

This clone is labeled as medium-sized. The chain carries TRBV19 and TRBJ2-3; weak D call: TRBD2 (5 bases). V was cut by 5 bases and J by 6 bases, with 18 bases left in between. Germline loops: CDR1 LNHDA, CDR2 SQIVND (reference sequence). This CDR3 is built from 15 residues. CDR3 DNA: TGTGCCAGTAGTGTAGGGAGTCAAACCGCCGATACGCAGTATTTT. Protein sequence: CASSVGSQTADTQYF.

The CDR3 loop reads CASSSRARGKETQYF. DNA of the CDR3: TGTGCCAGCAGCTCGCGGGCCCGGGGGAAGGAGACCCAGTACTTC. The chain carries TRBV7-8 and TRBJ2-5, with a weak D call TRBD2 (6 bases). Trimming shortened V by 4 bases and J by 5 bases, and 17 bases separated the two germline ends. The CDR3 is made up of 15 amino acids. Germline CDR1 reads SGHVS; CDR2 reads FQNEAQ.

This clone was observed a single time. This chain uses TRBV4-3 with TRBJ1-4; D unclear. Looked up from germline, CDR1 is LGHNA and CDR2 is YSLEER. V dropped 4 bases and J dropped 6 bases, with 9 bases sitting between them. The CDR3 runs to 13 residues. CDR3 nucleotides: TGCGCCAGCAGCCCTTGGGCGTATGAAAAACTGTTTTTT. Translation gives CASSPWAYEKLFF.

The chain carries TRBV2 and TRBJ2-7; 9 positions agree with TRBD1. The junction had 8 bases not matched to a gene; V was cut back by 7 bases and J by 4 bases. Germline lookup yields CDR1 SNHLY and CDR2 FYNNEI. The CDR3 is 14 amino acids. CDR3 loop: CASTVDRGGYEQYF. The CDR3 nucleotides are TGTGCCAGCACCGTGGACAGGGGAGGATACGAGCAGTACTTC.

The gene calls are TRBV7-9 and TRBJ1-1; no definite D call. The V gene lost 5 bases and the J gene lost 1 base, with 14 bases spanning the gap. In germline, CDR1 is SEHNR, CDR2 FQNEAQ (reference sequence). CDR3 length: 15 amino acids. CDR3: CASSPREVGNTEAFF. The CDR3 nucleotides read TGTGCCAGCAGCCCGCGAGAGGTAGGGAACACTGAAGCTTTCTTT.

This rearrangement joins TRBV5-1 to TRBJ2-6; D uncertain. Germline values: CDR1 SGHRS, CDR2 YFSETQ. V was shortened by 2 bases and J by 1 base, with 10 bases between the two germline ends. CDR3 length equals 16 residues. The CDR3 DNA is TGCGCCAGCAGCTTAAACGGACGGTCTGGGGCCAACGTCCTGACTTTC. This sequence encodes CASSLNGRSGANVLTF.

The chain carries TRBV11-3 and TRBJ1-1; D is unclear. The CDR3 has 14 residues. Germline loops: CDR1 SGHNT, CDR2 YENEEA. V lost 1 base, J lost 3 bases, and 9 bases lay in between. CDR3 region: CASSLGDMDTEAFF. CDR3 bases: TGTGCCAGCAGCTTAGGCGACATGGACACTGAAGCTTTCTTT.

The chain couples TRBV6-5 to TRBJ1-5, with TRBD1 matching 7 bases. Germline values: CDR1 MNHEY, CDR2 SVGAGI. The CDR3 runs 15 residues. The J segment lost 3 bases and the V segment lost 7 bases, leaving 9 bases of the junction unmatched. This CDR3 reads CASKENRGPNQPQHF. In DNA, the CDR3 is TGTGCCAGCAAGGAAAACAGGGGACCCAATCAGCCCCAGCATTTT.

V gene TRBV11-1 combines with J gene TRBJ2-2; 11 nucleotides line up with TRBD2. Germline CDR1 SGHAT, CDR2 FQDESV (reference sequence). V was clipped by 4 bases and J by 3 bases; unmatched bases: 4. CDR3 length equals 16 residues. The CDR3: CASSSGTSGYTGELFF. The CDR3 coding sequence is TGTGCCAGCAGCTCCGGGACTAGCGGATACACCGGGGAGCTGTTTTTT. Filled out from reference TRBV11-1 and TRBJ2-2, the complete variable domain reads EAEVAQSPRYKITEKSQAVAFWCDPISGHATLYWYRQILGQGPELLVQFQDESVVDDSQLPKDRFSAERLKGVDSTLKIQPAELGDSAMYLCASSSGTSGYTGELFFGEGSRLTVL.

The genes are TRBV6-4 and TRBJ1-2; D is perhaps TRBD1 (6 bases). The CDR3 runs 18 residues. CDR1 and CDR2 (germline): MRHNA, SNTAGT. The V gene lost 3 bases and the J gene lost 6 bases, with 26 bases spanning the gap. In nucleotides, the CDR3 is TGTGCCAGCAGTGATTTTGGGAGACAGGCTATTAATGGGAATGGCTACACCTTC. This sequence encodes CASSDFGRQAINGNGYTF.

V usage is TRBV6-5 and J usage is TRBJ2-5, with a weak D call TRBD1 (6 bases). The germline gives CDR1 MNHEY, CDR2 SVGAGI. There are 12 residues in the CDR3. V gave up 5 bases and J gave up 5 bases, with 9 bases separating them. CDR3 sequence reads: CASSRQGETQYF. CDR3 coding DNA: TGTGCCAGCAGTAGGCAGGGGGAGACCCAGTACTTC.

At least ten counts were recorded for this clone. The CDR3 DNA follows: TGTGCCAGTAGTATGGGGACAGCCTCTAATGAAAAACTGTTTTTT. This encodes CASSMGTASNEKLFF. The rearrangement joins TRBV19 to TRBJ1-4; the match to TRBD1 covers 7 bases. V dropped 3 bases and J dropped 3; count of bases not matched to a gene: 4. The CDR3 is 15 amino acids. From germline, CDR1 is LNHDA and CDR2 SQIVND (reference sequence).

Regarding this clone: Its ends do not fully match the called genes, so a read error is possible. The J gene is TRBJ1-5, the V gene TRBV2; no clear D. Germline CDR1 and CDR2: SNHLY and FYNNEI. The CDR3 length is 13 residues. The CDR3 here is CASSEAVQQRQHF. The CDR3 DNA follows: TGTGCCAGCAGTGAGGCAGTTCAGCAGCGCCAGCATTTT.

V and J are TRBV7-9 and TRBJ1-2; D is ambiguous. V was trimmed by 3 bases and J by 13 bases, leaving 9 bases between them. Germline V gene data show CDR1 as SEHNR and CDR2 as FQNEAQ (reference sequence). The length of the CDR3 is 10 residues. CDR3 in DNA: TGTGCCAGCAGCTTGGACGGTTCCACCTTC. Protein: CASSLDGSTF.

The V call is TRBV10-3, the J call TRBJ1-1; 8 bases align to TRBD1. Per the germline V gene, CDR1 is ENHRY and CDR2 is SYGVKD. V shed 9 bases and J 5 bases; nucleotides not matched to a gene: 5. The CDR3 is 12 amino acids. The CDR3 nucleotides read TGTGCCATAAAGGACAGGGCTACTGAAGCTTTCTTT. Protein: CAIKDRATEAFF.